One T cell receptor beta chain is described in this entry. The data derive from a study of blood T cell repertoires in COVID-19. Across the study: The United States, Italy and Spain were the sources of the acute and convalescent COVID-19 samples. T cells, B-cell-depleted T cells, or PBMCs provided the cDNA or gDNA that served as material.

Source study methods: Nucleated cell counts were estimated from reference gene primer amplification. The table came from immunoSEQ multiplex PCR; TCRdb's copy has only in-frame clones and leaves some out. That table furnishes V, J and clone size, whereas the DNA furnished D and trimming. This table holds tens of thousands of clones, about 81% found once. Seattle participants joined during active infection and were tracked over time. The junction had 10 bases not matched to a gene; V was cut back by 1 base and J by 4 bases. The CDR3 has 18 amino acids. CDR1 LGHNA and CDR2 YNFKEQ come from the germline V gene.

V and J are TRBV4-2 and TRBJ2-1, with 10 bases lining up with TRBD2. The clonotype was recovered from a man in his sixties with COVID-19, enrolled during active disease. Input material: peripheral blood. The DNA for the CDR3 is TGTGCCAGCAGCCAAGCCGGCGGGCTAGCGGGGGTTTACAATGAGCAGTTCTTC. Its protein product is CASSQAGGLAGVYNEQFF.